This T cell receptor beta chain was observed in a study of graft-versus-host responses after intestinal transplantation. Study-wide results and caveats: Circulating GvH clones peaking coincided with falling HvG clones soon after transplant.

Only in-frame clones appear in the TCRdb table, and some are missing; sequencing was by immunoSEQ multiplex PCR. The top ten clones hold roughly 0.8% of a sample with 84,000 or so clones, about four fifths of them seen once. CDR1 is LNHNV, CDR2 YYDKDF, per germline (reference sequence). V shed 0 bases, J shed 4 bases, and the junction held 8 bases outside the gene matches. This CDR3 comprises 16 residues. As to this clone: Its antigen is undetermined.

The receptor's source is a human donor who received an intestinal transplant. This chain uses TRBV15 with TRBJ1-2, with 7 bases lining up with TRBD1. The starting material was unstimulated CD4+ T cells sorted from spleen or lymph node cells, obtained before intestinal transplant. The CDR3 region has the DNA TGTGCCACCAGCAGAGATCTGGCAGGGGGGACCTATGGCTACACCTTC. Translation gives CATSRDLAGGTYGYTF.